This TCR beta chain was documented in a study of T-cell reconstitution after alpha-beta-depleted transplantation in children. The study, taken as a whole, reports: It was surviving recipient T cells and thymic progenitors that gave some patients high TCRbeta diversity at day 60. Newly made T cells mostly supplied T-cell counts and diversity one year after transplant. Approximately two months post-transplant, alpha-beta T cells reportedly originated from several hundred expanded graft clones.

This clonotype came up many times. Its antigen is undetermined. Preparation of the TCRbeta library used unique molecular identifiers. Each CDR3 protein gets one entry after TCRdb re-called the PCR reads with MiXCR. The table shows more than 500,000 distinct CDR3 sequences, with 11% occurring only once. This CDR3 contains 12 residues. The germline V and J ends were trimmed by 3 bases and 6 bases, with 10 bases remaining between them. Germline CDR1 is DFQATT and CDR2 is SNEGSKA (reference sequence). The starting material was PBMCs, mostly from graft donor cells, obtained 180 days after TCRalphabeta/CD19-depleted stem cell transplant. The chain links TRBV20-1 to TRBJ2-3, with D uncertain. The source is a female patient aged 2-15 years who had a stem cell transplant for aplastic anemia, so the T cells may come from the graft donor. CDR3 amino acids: CSARTPGDTQYF. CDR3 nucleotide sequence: TGCAGTGCTAGGACGCCCGGGGATACGCAGTATTTT.